This T cell receptor beta chain was documented in a study of blood T cell repertoires in COVID-19. At the level of the study: T cells, B-cell-depleted T cells, or PBMCs supplied cDNA or gDNA.

In germline, CDR1 is MNHNY, CDR2 SVGAGI (reference sequence). This CDR3 has 15 residues. Deletions cut 4 bases from V and 0 bases from J, with 10 bases between. TCRdb keeps only in-frame clones here, not all; method: immunoSEQ multiplex PCR. The data contain approximately 28,000 clones, 85% to 95% of them singletons. The chain couples TRBV6-6 to TRBJ1-5; D unresolved. The receptor was derived from a woman in her 70s with COVID-19, enrolled during active disease. Source material: peripheral blood. The DNA for the CDR3 is TGTGCCAGCAGTTCAGGTCGGTATAGCAATCAGCCCCAGCATTTT. Translation: CASSSGRYSNQPQHF.